This is a list of T cell receptor beta chains from one sample in a study of blood T cell repertoires in COVID-19. Sequenced by immunoSEQ multiplex PCR; TCRdb stores in-frame clones only, minus some. The repertoire includes about 26,000 clones, around 89% of them detected once, and approximately 10% sits in the top ten. The sequenced sample consisted of peripheral blood. Receptor source: a man in his 70s with acute or convalescent COVID-19. CDR3s include the opening cysteine and the closing phenylalanine or tryptophan. Each record gives: CDR3 protein, CDR3 DNA, D gene, CDR3 length, J gene, clone size, V gene. The D gene is left open where the match is weak. Part of the rows lack a size; the others show once, few, many or a class for expanded clones.

CDR3 protein: CASSYGLASYNEQFF; CDR3 DNA: TGTGCCAGCAGTTACGGTCTAGCCTCCTACAATGAGCAGTTCTTC; D gene: -; CDR3 length: 15; J gene: TRBJ2-1; clone size: few; V gene: TRBV6-5
CDR3 protein: CASSLALFDRNYGYTF; CDR3 DNA: TGTGCCAGCAGCTTAGCCCTATTTGACAGGAACTATGGCTACACCTTC; D gene: -; CDR3 length: 16; J gene: TRBJ1-2; clone size: -; V gene: TRBV7-2
CDR3 protein: CASSTPGQGRTEAFF; CDR3 DNA: TGTGCCAGCAGTACCCCGGGACAGGGGAGAACTGAAGCTTTCTTT; D gene: TRBD1; CDR3 length: 15; J gene: TRBJ1-1; clone size: -; V gene: TRBV6-2/TRBV6-3
CDR3 protein: CASSSSTGSGQAFF; CDR3 DNA: TGTGCCAGCAGCTCCTCGACAGGATCTGGACAAGCTTTCTTT; D gene: -; CDR3 length: 14; J gene: TRBJ1-1; clone size: -; V gene: TRBV11-2
CDR3 protein: CASSNRDRDSNGYTF; CDR3 DNA: TGTGCCAGCAGCAACCGGGACAGGGACTCTAACGGCTACACCTTC; D gene: TRBD1; CDR3 length: 15; J gene: TRBJ1-2; clone size: -; V gene: TRBV7-9
CDR3 protein: CASLRTGSGYTF; CDR3 DNA: TGTGCCAGCTTGAGGACAGGGAGTGGCTACACCTTC; D gene: TRBD1; CDR3 length: 12; J gene: TRBJ1-2; clone size: -; V gene: TRBV28
CDR3 protein: CASQLKSGANVLTF; CDR3 DNA: TGTGCCAGCCAACTGAAATCTGGGGCCAACGTCCTGACTTTC; D gene: -; CDR3 length: 14; J gene: TRBJ2-6; clone size: -; V gene: TRBV2
CDR3 protein: CASSLETGVGYTF; CDR3 DNA: TGTGCCAGCAGCTTAGAAACAGGGGTTGGCTACACCTTC; D gene: TRBD1; CDR3 length: 13; J gene: TRBJ1-2; clone size: -; V gene: TRBV7-2
CDR3 protein: CASSTEREETQYF; CDR3 DNA: TGTGCCAGCTCGACCGAGCGGGAGGAGACCCAGTACTTC; D gene: TRBD2; CDR3 length: 13; J gene: TRBJ2-5; clone size: -; V gene: TRBV2
CDR3 protein: CASSYSGGDYGYTF; CDR3 DNA: TGTGCCAGCAGTTACTCAGGGGGGGACTATGGCTACACCTTC; D gene: -; CDR3 length: 14; J gene: TRBJ1-2; clone size: -; V gene: TRBV6-5
CDR3 protein: CAASGGPYNEQFF; CDR3 DNA: TGTGCCGCTAGCGGCGGGCCCTACAATGAGCAGTTCTTC; D gene: TRBD2; CDR3 length: 13; J gene: TRBJ2-1; clone size: -; V gene: TRBV6-4
CDR3 protein: CASGMTGVRADTQYF; CDR3 DNA: TGTGCCAGCGGGATGACAGGGGTCAGGGCAGATACGCAGTATTTT; D gene: TRBD1; CDR3 length: 15; J gene: TRBJ2-3; clone size: -; V gene: TRBV13
CDR3 protein: CSVSGERINEQFF; CDR3 DNA: TGCAGCGTTAGCGGGGAACGGATTAATGAGCAGTTCTTC; D gene: TRBD2; CDR3 length: 13; J gene: TRBJ2-1; clone size: -; V gene: TRBV29-1
CDR3 protein: CATSDSRGLAVQETQYF; CDR3 DNA: TGTGCCACCAGTGATTCAAGGGGACTAGCGGTTCAAGAGACCCAGTACTTC; D gene: TRBD2; CDR3 length: 17; J gene: TRBJ2-5; clone size: -; V gene: TRBV24-1
CDR3 protein: CASSLYGGTDTQYF; CDR3 DNA: TGTGCCAGCAGCTTGTACGGGGGCACAGATACGCAGTATTTT; D gene: -; CDR3 length: 14; J gene: TRBJ2-3; clone size: -; V gene: TRBV5-6
CDR3 protein: CASRKDRKYEQYF; CDR3 DNA: TGTGCCAGCAGGAAGGACAGGAAGTACGAGCAGTACTTC; D gene: TRBD1; CDR3 length: 13; J gene: TRBJ2-7; clone size: -; V gene: TRBV6-5
CDR3 protein: CASSWRQDREKLFF; CDR3 DNA: TGTGCCAGCAGCTGGAGGCAGGACCGAGAAAAACTGTTTTTT; D gene: -; CDR3 length: 14; J gene: TRBJ1-4; clone size: -; V gene: TRBV5-6
CDR3 protein: CASSLARDTEAFF; CDR3 DNA: TGTGCCAGCAGCCTAGCCCGGGACACTGAAGCTTTCTTT; D gene: -; CDR3 length: 13; J gene: TRBJ1-1; clone size: -; V gene: TRBV14
CDR3 protein: CSVEEWPHRTEAFF; CDR3 DNA: TGCAGCGTTGAGGAGTGGCCTCACCGGACTGAAGCTTTCTTT; D gene: -; CDR3 length: 14; J gene: TRBJ1-1; clone size: -; V gene: TRBV29-1
CDR3 protein: CASSPGTGAGNTIYF; CDR3 DNA: TGTGCCAGCTCACCGGGGACAGGGGCTGGAAACACCATATATTTT; D gene: TRBD1; CDR3 length: 15; J gene: TRBJ1-3; clone size: -; V gene: TRBV18
CDR3 protein: CASSLDPYRNTEAFF; CDR3 DNA: TGCGCCAGCAGCTTGGATCCGTACAGGAACACTGAAGCTTTCTTT; D gene: -; CDR3 length: 15; J gene: TRBJ1-1; clone size: -; V gene: TRBV5-1
CDR3 protein: CASSPWTGRGTEAFF; CDR3 DNA: TGTGCCAGCAGCCCATGGACAGGGCGAGGCACTGAAGCTTTCTTT; D gene: TRBD1; CDR3 length: 15; J gene: TRBJ1-1; clone size: -; V gene: TRBV7-2
CDR3 protein: CASSLSAGAYRNEQFF; CDR3 DNA: TGTGCCAGCAGTTTATCGGCAGGGGCCTACCGCAATGAGCAGTTCTTC; D gene: -; CDR3 length: 16; J gene: TRBJ2-1; clone size: once; V gene: TRBV27
CDR3 protein: CASSSRQGLGELFF; CDR3 DNA: TGTGCCAGCAGCTCCCGACAGGGGTTGGGGGAACTGTTTTTT; D gene: TRBD1; CDR3 length: 14; J gene: TRBJ1-4; clone size: -; V gene: TRBV7-2
CDR3 protein: CASSVARDYTLIETQYF; CDR3 DNA: TGTGCCAGCAGCGTAGCTCGGGACTACACTCTTATAGAGACCCAGTACTTC; D gene: TRBD2; CDR3 length: 17; J gene: TRBJ2-5; clone size: -; V gene: TRBV9
CDR3 protein: CASSLDRVAQYF; CDR3 DNA: TGTGCCAGCAGCTTGGACAGGGTGGCGCAGTATTTT; D gene: -; CDR3 length: 12; J gene: TRBJ2-3; clone size: -; V gene: TRBV5-6
CDR3 protein: CASSQTSGPYEQYF; CDR3 DNA: TGTGCCAGCAGCCAAACTAGCGGCCCCTACGAGCAGTACTTC; D gene: TRBD2; CDR3 length: 14; J gene: TRBJ2-7; clone size: -; V gene: TRBV3-1/TRBV3-2
CDR3 protein: CASSQGGQAKVETQYF; CDR3 DNA: TGTGCCAGCAGCCAAGGCGGACAGGCAAAGGTGGAGACCCAGTACTTC; D gene: TRBD1; CDR3 length: 16; J gene: TRBJ2-5; clone size: once; V gene: TRBV4-2
CDR3 protein: CASSLRGANTGELFF; CDR3 DNA: TGTGCCAGCAGCTTACGGGGGGCGAACACCGGGGAGCTGTTTTTT; D gene: TRBD2; CDR3 length: 15; J gene: TRBJ2-2; clone size: -; V gene: TRBV7-3
CDR3 protein: CASSLRASTDTQYF; CDR3 DNA: TGTGCCAGCAGCTTAAGGGCTAGCACAGATACGCAGTATTTT; D gene: -; CDR3 length: 14; J gene: TRBJ2-3; clone size: -; V gene: TRBV7-3
CDR3 protein: CASSRVSLTSGGELFF; CDR3 DNA: TGCGCCAGCAGCCGCGTTTCCCTCACCTCTGGCGGGGAGCTGTTTTTT; D gene: -; CDR3 length: 16; J gene: TRBJ2-2; clone size: -; V gene: TRBV5-1
CDR3 protein: CASSTTGTGELFF; CDR3 DNA: TGTGCCAGCAGCACGACGGGCACCGGGGAGCTGTTTTTT; D gene: -; CDR3 length: 13; J gene: TRBJ2-2; clone size: -; V gene: TRBV7-2
CDR3 protein: CASSFRTSSYEQYF; CDR3 DNA: TGTGCCAGCAGCTTTCGGACTAGCTCCTACGAGCAGTACTTC; D gene: TRBD2; CDR3 length: 14; J gene: TRBJ2-7; clone size: -; V gene: TRBV7-2
CDR3 protein: CATGTSGLNEQYF; CDR3 DNA: TGTGCCACCGGGACTAGCGGGTTGAACGAGCAGTACTTC; D gene: TRBD2; CDR3 length: 13; J gene: TRBJ2-7; clone size: -; V gene: TRBV19
CDR3 protein: CARGASGKTDTQYF; CDR3 DNA: TGTGCCAGGGGGGCTTCTGGGAAAACAGATACGCAGTATTTT; D gene: -; CDR3 length: 14; J gene: TRBJ2-3; clone size: -; V gene: TRBV2